This T cell receptor (beta chain) was retrieved from a study of early T cells in non-severe SARS-CoV-2 infection. Points from the study as a whole: Lookups in VDJdb leaned toward anti-spike CD8 responses and missed private and CD4 specificities.

This clonotype was counted a few times. The antigen is unknown. The germline V gene encodes CDR1 DFQATT and CDR2 SNEGSKA (reference sequence). The ends lost 4 bases at V and 4 bases at J; junction bases unmatched: 5. The CDR3 runs 13 residues. Unique molecular identifiers were attached to individual cDNA molecules. Each CDR3 protein gets one entry after TCRdb re-called the 5' RACE reads with MiXCR. Of approximately 42,000 distinct CDR3 sequences listed, less than 8.5% are singletons. This chain connects TRBV20-1 to TRBJ1-2, with 8 bases matching TRBD1. Source material: whole blood. The clonotype was recovered from an adult who was a healthcare worker with PCR-confirmed SARS-CoV-2 infection or an uninfected control (not recorded which). CDR3 nucleotide sequence: TGCAGTGCTAATCAGGGGGCTGGCTATGGCTACACCTTC. Its protein is CSANQGAGYGYTF.